One and the same sample provided the 4 T cell receptor beta chains below, sequenced in a study of Tregs in tolerant kidney transplant recipients. Sequencing used immunoSEQ multiplex PCR; TCRdb keeps in-frame clones, though not all of them. The sample has around 66,000 clones, approximately 85% seen once. Sequenced material: Tregs from blood, taken before the transplant. These receptors were collected from a human donor who received a combined kidney and bone marrow transplant.

Concerning this clone itself: This sample also contains other DNA sequences that code for the same CDR3. The chain carries TRBV5-1 and TRBJ2-3; D is ambiguous. Trimming pared 4 bases from V and 2 bases from J, leaving 5 bases between. The length of the CDR3 is 12 residues. Per germline, CDR1 SGHRS and CDR2 YFSETQ. In DNA form, the CDR3 reads TGCGCCAGCAGCGGCTACACAGATACGCAGTATTTT. Its protein product is CASSGYTDTQYF.

In the case of this clone: This same CDR3 is encoded by further DNA sequences in the sample. The V and J genes are TRBV11-3 and TRBJ2-2; D ambiguous. Germline CDR1 is SGHNT and CDR2 is YENEEA. V was cut by 5 bases and J by 3 bases, with 10 bases left in between. The CDR3 is 14 amino acids. The CDR3, as DNA: TGTGCCAGCAGCCCTTCTGGGTACACCGGGGAGCTGTTTTTT. Amino acid sequence: CASSPSGYTGELFF.

This clone was recorded a few times. This chain uses TRBV6-1 with TRBJ1-5; D remains unclear. This CDR3 has 13 residues. CDR1 and CDR2 from the germline V gene are MNHNS and SASEGT. With 0 bases removed from V and 4 bases from J, the gap between germline ends came to 4 bases. The CDR3 protein is CASSEAPNQPQHF. In DNA form, the CDR3 reads TGTGCCAGCAGTGAAGCACCGAATCAGCCCCAGCATTTT.

This sequence joins TRBV27 and TRBJ1-2; the D gene is possibly TRBD1 (6 bases). Trimming left V 2 bases short and J 7 bases short, with 20 bases between. Germline CDR1 and CDR2: MNHEY and SMNVEV (reference sequence). The CDR3 extends over 16 amino acids. The CDR3 region has the DNA TGTGCCAGCAGTTTACGAGGGGTGCAGGGGCCTCGTGGCTACACCTTC. Its translation is CASSLRGVQGPRGYTF.